These 29 T cell receptor beta chains share one sample of origin, sequenced in a study of blood T cell repertoires in COVID-19. Profiling relied on immunoSEQ multiplex PCR, and the TCRdb table lists in-frame clones only, not all of them. The sample shows approximately 170,000 clones, approximately 85% of them seen only once. What was sequenced was peripheral blood. The origin of the receptors is a man between 35 and 55 years old who had recovered from COVID-19.

This chain joins TRBV5-4 and TRBJ1-1; TRBD1 matches at 7 bases. CDR1 is SGHNT, CDR2 YYREEE, per germline (reference sequence). With V trimmed by 0 bases and J by 4 bases, 3 bases remained unmatched. This CDR3 contains 14 residues. The CDR3 protein is CASSLGDSSTEAFF. In nucleotides, the CDR3 is TGTGCCAGCAGCTTGGGGGACAGTTCCACTGAAGCTTTCTTT.

The chain has TRBV19 and TRBJ1-3, with TRBD1 as a possible D gene (5 bases). This CDR3 is 15 amino acids long. Looked up from germline, CDR1 is LNHDA and CDR2 is SQIVND (reference sequence). The germline V and J ends were trimmed by 3 bases and 2 bases, with 11 bases remaining between them. The CDR3 region is CASSIQGIPGNTIYF. The CDR3 coding sequence is TGTGCCAGTAGTATCCAGGGTATACCTGGAAACACCATATATTTT.

In this sample, this clone turned up a few times. V and J are TRBV2 and TRBJ1-2, with D possibly being TRBD1 (6 bases). The CDR3 extends over 13 amino acids. V was cut by 5 bases and J by 3 bases, with 10 bases left in between. Germline V gives CDR1 SNHLY, CDR2 FYNNEI. In DNA form, the CDR3 reads TGTGCCAGCAGTCCAGGGGCTTACTATGGCTACACCTTC. It translates to CASSPGAYYGYTF.

This clone counts as medium-sized (0.01 to 0.1%). The gene calls are TRBV13 and TRBJ1-1, with 8 bases aligning to TRBD1. Germline V gene sequence: CDR1 PRHDT, CDR2 FYEKMQ (reference sequence). The trim removed 0 bases at V and 3 bases at J, leaving 0 bases unmatched. This CDR3 has 14 residues. The CDR3 spells CASSLGTGDTEAFF. The CDR3 DNA reads as TGTGCCAGCAGCTTAGGGACAGGGGACACTGAAGCTTTCTTT.

In its sample, this clone was seen a few times. The CDR3 sequence is CASSPGTGGGYEQFF. For the CDR3, the DNA is TGTGCCAGTAGTCCAGGGACAGGGGGAGGGTATGAGCAGTTCTTC. V and J are TRBV19 and TRBJ2-1; 11 nucleotides align to TRBD1. From germline, CDR1 is LNHDA and CDR2 SQIVND (reference sequence). With V trimmed by 5 bases and J by 8 bases, 8 bases remained unmatched. There are 15 residues in the CDR3.

This chain joins TRBV6-5 and TRBJ2-3; no reliable D call. CDR1 is MNHEY and CDR2 is SVGAGI in the germline V gene. V lost 6 bases, J lost 0 bases, and 7 bases lay in between. There are 13 residues in the CDR3. The CDR3 DNA is TGTGCCAGCAGGTCGGGTAGCACAGATACGCAGTATTTT. Translating it yields CASRSGSTDTQYF.

This sequence joins TRBV25-1 and TRBJ1-2, with D perhaps matching TRBD1 (6 bases). V dropped 6 bases and J dropped 4 bases, with 24 bases sitting between them. Germline CDR1 and CDR2: MGHDK and SYGVNS. The CDR3 extends over 17 amino acids. The CDR3 protein is CASSQAVGRDKSYGYTF. The CDR3 coding sequence is TGTGCCAGCAGCCAAGCGGTAGGAAGGGACAAGAGCTATGGCTACACCTTC.

The table lists this clone with a few counts. V gene TRBV3-1 (or the pseudogene TRBV3-2) combines with J gene TRBJ1-2; 7 bases align to TRBD1. Trimming at V came to 6 bases and at J to 5 bases, leaving 12 bases not matched to a gene. Germline CDR1 LGHDT, CDR2 YNNKEL (reference sequence). The CDR3 covers 15 residues. This CDR3 is CASRLLGQPGYGYTF. The CDR3, as DNA: TGTGCCAGCAGACTCCTGGGACAGCCTGGATATGGCTACACCTTC.

The chain combines TRBV28 with TRBJ2-7; TRBD1 aligns across 9 bases. Germline V CDR1 and CDR2: MDHEN, SYDVKM. The CDR3 covers 15 residues. The trim removed 4 bases at V and 6 bases at J, leaving 10 bases unmatched. The CDR3 nucleotides read TGTGCCAGCAGTTCCTCCGGGACAGGGTCCCGCGAGCAGTACTTC. It encodes CASSSSGTGSREQYF. Full variable domain (outside the CDR3, taken from reference TRBV28 and TRBJ2-7): DVKVTQSSRYLVKRTGEKVFLECVQDMDHENMFWYRQDPGLGLRLIYFSYDVKMKEKGDIPEGYSVSREKKERFSLILESASTNQTSMYLCASSSSGTGSREQYFGPGTRLTVT.

V is TRBV4-3 and J is TRBJ1-6; D remains unclear. This CDR3 has 15 residues. CDR1 and CDR2 (germline): LGHNA, YSLEER. V was clipped by 0 bases and J by 10 bases, with 13 bases between them. DNA for the CDR3: TGCGCCAGCAGCCAAGAGAAAGGGAGAAAATCACCCCTCCACTTT. Translating it yields CASSQEKGRKSPLHF.

V is TRBV20-1 and J is TRBJ1-4; D unresolved. Germline V lookup: CDR1 DFQATT, CDR2 SNEGSKA (reference sequence). The V gene lost 3 bases and the J gene lost 7 bases, with 12 bases spanning the gap. CDR3 length: 13 residues. The CDR3 sequence: CSASRRVGEKLFF. Written as DNA, the CDR3 is TGCAGTGCTAGTAGGAGGGTTGGTGAAAAACTGTTTTTT.

V usage is TRBV27 and J usage is TRBJ2-1, with 12 bases identical to TRBD2. This CDR3 spans 19 amino acids. J gave up 0 bases and V 5 bases, and 11 bases lay outside the gene matches. CDR1 is MNHEY, CDR2 SMNVEV, per germline (reference sequence). In DNA, the CDR3 is TGTGCCAGCAGTCCGATGACTAGCGGGGGCCCGAGCTCCTACAATGAGCAGTTCTTC. It yields the protein CASSPMTSGGPSSYNEQFF.

This clone was picked up a small number of times. The J gene is TRBJ1-1, the V gene TRBV7-2; the D is unclear. Trimming took 8 bases from V and 3 from J, leaving 13 bases between them. From germline, CDR1 is SGHTA and CDR2 FQGNSA. CDR3 length: 13 amino acids. CDR3 sequence: CASLERRYTEAFF. The CDR3 DNA follows: TGTGCCAGCCTAGAGAGACGATACACTGAAGCTTTCTTT.

In this sample, this clone turned up once. V is TRBV9 and J is TRBJ2-3; D possibly corresponds to TRBD2 (6 bases). Germline CDR1 is SGDLS and CDR2 is YYNGEE. V lost 4 bases and J 5 bases, leaving 20 bases between the germline ends. CDR3 length: 16 residues. The CDR3 bases are TGTGCCAGCAGCAGTCGGGACTCACCCCGGGAAGATACGCAGTATTTT. The encoded protein is CASSSRDSPREDTQYF.

With respect to this clone: The junction departs from the called germline gene at one end, perhaps through a read error. The chain carries TRBV7-2 and TRBJ2-3; 15 bases fit TRBD2. This CDR3 has 16 residues. Germline loops: CDR1 SGHTA, CDR2 FQGNSA. CDR3 sequence: CASSLAGTSGRDTQYF. The CDR3 DNA reads TGTGCCAGCAGCCTAGCTGGGACTAGCGGGAGGGATACGCAGTATTTT.

The chain carries TRBV19 and TRBJ2-7; 14 bases map to TRBD2. Per the germline V gene, CDR1 is LNHDA and CDR2 is SQIVND (reference sequence). The ends lost 4 bases at V and 2 bases at J; junction bases unmatched: 16. The CDR3 loop spans 20 amino acids. The CDR3 sequence is CASSSSTGRTSGRRPYEQYF. The CDR3 nucleotides are TGTGCCAGTAGTAGCTCCACAGGTCGGACTAGCGGGAGGCGACCCTACGAGCAGTACTTC.

The chain recombines TRBV14 with TRBJ1-2, with D possibly being TRBD1 (5 bases). The CDR3 consists of 13 residues. Looked up from germline, CDR1 is SGHDN and CDR2 is FVKESK. Trimming left V 0 bases short and J 8 bases short, with 10 bases between. CDR3 coding DNA: TGTGCCAGCAGCCAAGATCTGACAGCCGGCTACACCTTC. It codes for CASSQDLTAGYTF.

This clone was found once. The rearrangement uses TRBV19 and TRBJ2-5, with 7 bases fitting TRBD2. The J segment lost 1 base and the V segment lost 5 bases, leaving 7 bases of the junction unmatched. The V gene's germline CDR1 is LNHDA and CDR2 SQIVND (reference sequence). This CDR3 has 15 residues. The CDR3 is CASSFQAGSQETQYF. The CDR3 DNA sequence: TGTGCCAGTAGTTTCCAAGCGGGGTCCCAAGAGACCCAGTACTTC.

The V gene is TRBV28, the J gene TRBJ2-5; 9 bases line up with TRBD2. The V and J ends lost 6 bases and 5 bases, in that order; junction bases with no gene match: 19. The CDR3 is made up of 18 amino acids. Germline V gene sequence: CDR1 MDHEN, CDR2 SYDVKM. CDR3 nucleotide sequence: TGTGCCAGCAGCCGGGGAAGCGGGAGGTCGTACCGGGGGGAGACCCAGTACTTC. Translating gives CASSRGSGRSYRGETQYF.

This chain connects TRBV2 to TRBJ2-7, with 12 bases fitting TRBD1. The germline V gene has CDR1 SNHLY and CDR2 FYNNEI. With 6 bases clipped from V and 4 bases from J, the junction kept 4 bases outside the gene matches. The CDR3 has 14 residues. DNA of the CDR3: TGTGCCAGCAGGCCGGGACAGGGGGCTTACGAGCAGTACTTC. This codes for CASRPGQGAYEQYF.

The J gene is TRBJ1-1, the V gene TRBV6-5, with TRBD1 matching over 7 bases. Trimming cost V 5 bases and J 6 bases; bases outside gene matches: 9. This CDR3 contains 14 residues. Germline V lookup: CDR1 MNHEY, CDR2 SVGAGI. The CDR3 sequence: CASSRGQFAPEAFF. In nucleotides, the CDR3 is TGTGCCAGCAGTCGGGGACAGTTTGCCCCTGAAGCTTTCTTT.

The table lists this clone with a count of one. The J gene is TRBJ1-1, the V gene TRBV10-3, with D unresolved. CDR1 is ENHRY, CDR2 SYGVKD, per germline. The CDR3 extends over 14 amino acids. The V gene lost 4 bases and the J gene lost 0 bases, with 9 bases spanning the gap. The CDR3 nucleotides are TGTGCCATCAGTGCAGCGGAATTGAACACTGAAGCTTTCTTT. Translated, it gives CAISAAELNTEAFF.

The count of this clone is one. The rearrangement uses TRBV10-3 and TRBJ1-2, with a tentative D call TRBD1 (5 bases). V was shortened by 10 bases and J by 4 bases, with 16 bases between the two germline ends. Germline V gene lookup returns CDR1 ENHRY and CDR2 SYGVKD. The CDR3 loop spans 13 amino acids. DNA of the CDR3: TGTGCCACCGGGGGAGAGATTTTCTATGGCTACACCTTC. Its translation: CATGGEIFYGYTF.

This clone was seen only once. The rearrangement joins TRBV27 to TRBJ2-7; 12 nucleotides align to TRBD2. This CDR3 region has 15 residues. Looked up from germline, CDR1 is MNHEY and CDR2 is SMNVEV (reference sequence). Trimming at V came to 6 bases and at J to 5 bases, leaving 8 bases not matched to a gene. The CDR3 sequence: CASRKLTSGSDEQYF. The CDR3 DNA is TGTGCCAGCAGGAAGTTGACTAGCGGGAGCGACGAGCAGTACTTC.

This sequence joins TRBV6-5 and TRBJ2-3; TRBD1 matches 7 bases. Germline CDR1 and CDR2: MNHEY and SVGAGI. The trim removed 7 bases at V and 5 bases at J, leaving 12 bases unmatched. This CDR3 contains 15 residues. CDR3 loop: CASTPITGAGDTQYF. CDR3 DNA: TGTGCCAGCACCCCCATTACAGGGGCTGGAGATACGCAGTATTTT.

The chain couples TRBV12-5 to TRBJ2-2; maybe TRBD2 (5 bases). Germline-derived CDR1 and CDR2 are LGHNT and FRNRAP. Trimming removed 8 bases from V and 2 bases from J, with 15 bases in between. There are 15 residues in the CDR3. The CDR3 region has the DNA TGTGCTAGTAGTCTGGACTTACCTAACACCGGGGAGCTGTTTTTT. Amino acids: CASSLDLPNTGELFF.

The chain combines TRBV19 with TRBJ2-2, with D unresolved. CDR1 LNHDA and CDR2 SQIVND come from the germline V gene (reference sequence). The length of the CDR3 is 13 residues. Trimming left V 1 base short and J 4 bases short, with 4 bases between. CDR3 residues: CASSIGATGELFF. The DNA of the CDR3 is TGTGCCAGTAGTATAGGGGCCACCGGGGAGCTGTTTTTT.

The chain recombines TRBV3-1 (or the pseudogene TRBV3-2) with TRBJ2-2, with TRBD2 identical over 8 bases. V dropped 4 bases and J dropped 4; count of bases not matched to a gene: 2. The CDR3 runs 14 residues. Germline assignment: CDR1 LGHDT and CDR2 YNNKEL (reference sequence). Here the CDR3 DNA reads TGTGCCAGCAGCCTCGGGAGGGGCACCGGGGAGCTGTTTTTT. Its translation is CASSLGRGTGELFF.

This clone was seen more than once but under ten times. V gene TRBV7-2 combines with J gene TRBJ2-3; D is undetermined. V was trimmed by 3 bases and J by 2 bases, leaving 9 bases between them. CDR1 is SGHTA, CDR2 FQGNSA, per germline. The CDR3 runs to 14 residues. CDR3 protein: CASSFGSHTDTQYF. The CDR3 DNA reads as TGTGCCAGCAGCTTTGGCAGTCACACAGATACGCAGTATTTT.